A single TCR beta chain is shown here with its context. The J segment lost 5 bases and the V segment lost 2 bases, leaving 3 bases of the junction unmatched. This CDR3 is built from 14 residues. CDR1 and CDR2 from the germline V gene are SGHKS and YYEKEE (reference sequence). The sample is drawn from a study of blood T cell repertoires in COVID-19. The method was immunoSEQ multiplex PCR; TCRdb's version includes in-frame clones alone and lacks a portion of them. The repertoire holds about 82,000 clones, with just under 80% as singletons. This clonotype was sampled from a man in his fifties or sixties with COVID-19, enrolled during active disease. Sequenced: peripheral blood. V usage is TRBV5-5 and J usage is TRBJ2-5; 10 nucleotides agree with TRBD2. CDR3 sequence (DNA): TGTGCCAGCAGCTTCCTAGCGGGGGCTGAGACCCAGTACTTC. This encodes CASSFLAGAETQYF.